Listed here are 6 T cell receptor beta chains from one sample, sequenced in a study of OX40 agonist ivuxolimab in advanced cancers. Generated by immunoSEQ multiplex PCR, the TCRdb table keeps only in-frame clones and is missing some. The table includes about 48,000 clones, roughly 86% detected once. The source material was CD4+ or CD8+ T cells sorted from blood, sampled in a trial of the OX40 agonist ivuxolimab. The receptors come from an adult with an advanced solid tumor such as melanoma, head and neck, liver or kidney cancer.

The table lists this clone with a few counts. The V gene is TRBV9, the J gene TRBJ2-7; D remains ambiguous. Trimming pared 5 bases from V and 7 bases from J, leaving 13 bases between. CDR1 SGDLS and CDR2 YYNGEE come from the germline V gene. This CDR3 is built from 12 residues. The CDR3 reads CASSYQLGEQYF. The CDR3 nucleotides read TGTGCCAGCAGTTACCAGTTGGGAGAGCAGTACTTC.

The CDR3 coding sequence is TGTGCCAGCAGCTTTTCCGGGACAGGGTTGAATGAGCAGTTCTTC. Translation gives CASSFSGTGLNEQFF. This chain links TRBV7-9 with TRBJ2-1; TRBD1 matches 9 bases. There are 15 residues in the CDR3. Trimming at V came to 3 bases and at J to 7 bases, leaving 7 bases not matched to a gene. Looked up from germline, CDR1 is SEHNR and CDR2 is FQNEAQ (reference sequence).

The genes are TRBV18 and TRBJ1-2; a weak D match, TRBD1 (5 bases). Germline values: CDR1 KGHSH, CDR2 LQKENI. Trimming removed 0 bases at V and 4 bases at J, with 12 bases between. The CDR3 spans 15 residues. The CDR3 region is CASSPPGQQRYGYTF. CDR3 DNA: TGTGCCAGCTCACCACCGGGGCAGCAACGCTATGGCTACACCTTC.

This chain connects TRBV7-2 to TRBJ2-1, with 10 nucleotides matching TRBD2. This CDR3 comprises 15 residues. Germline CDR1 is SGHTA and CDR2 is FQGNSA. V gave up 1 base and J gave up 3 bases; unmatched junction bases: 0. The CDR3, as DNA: TGTGCCAGCAGCTTAGTAGCGGGAGGCTACAATGAGCAGTTCTTC. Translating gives CASSLVAGGYNEQFF.

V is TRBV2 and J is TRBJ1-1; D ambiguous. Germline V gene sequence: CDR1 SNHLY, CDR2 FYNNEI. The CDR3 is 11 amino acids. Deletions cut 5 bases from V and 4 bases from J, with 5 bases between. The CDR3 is CASSYSTEAFF. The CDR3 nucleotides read TGTGCCAGCAGTTACAGCACTGAAGCTTTCTTT.

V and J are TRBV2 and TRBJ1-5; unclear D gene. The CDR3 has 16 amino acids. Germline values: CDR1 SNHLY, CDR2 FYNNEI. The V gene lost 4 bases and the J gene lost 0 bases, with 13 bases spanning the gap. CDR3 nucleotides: TGTGCCAGCAGTGGGGAGGACGCCAATAGCAATCAGCCCCAGCATTTT. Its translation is CASSGEDANSNQPQHF.